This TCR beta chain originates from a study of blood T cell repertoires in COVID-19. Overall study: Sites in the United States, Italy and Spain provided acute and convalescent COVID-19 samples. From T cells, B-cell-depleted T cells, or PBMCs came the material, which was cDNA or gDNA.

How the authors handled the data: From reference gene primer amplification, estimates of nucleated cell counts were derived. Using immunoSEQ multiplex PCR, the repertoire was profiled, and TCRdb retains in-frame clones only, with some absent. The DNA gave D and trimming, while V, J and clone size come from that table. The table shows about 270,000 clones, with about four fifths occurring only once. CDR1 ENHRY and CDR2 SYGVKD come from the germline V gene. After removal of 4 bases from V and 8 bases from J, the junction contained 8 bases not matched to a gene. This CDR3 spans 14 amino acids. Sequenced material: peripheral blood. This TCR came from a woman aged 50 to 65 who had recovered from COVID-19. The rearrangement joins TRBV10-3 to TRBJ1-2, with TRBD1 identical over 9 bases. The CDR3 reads CAISGWGTGLGYTF. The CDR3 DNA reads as TGTGCCATCAGTGGATGGGGGACAGGGTTGGGCTACACCTTC.